This T cell receptor (beta chain) appears in the sequencing data of a study of blood T cell repertoires in COVID-19. The overall study: COVID-19 samples from acute and convalescent phases originated in the United States, Italy and Spain. Nucleic acid was either cDNA or gDNA, and it came from T cells, B-cell-depleted T cells, or PBMCs.

Germline CDR1 and CDR2: MGHRA and YSYEKL. Trimming removed 1 base from V and 1 base from J; junction bases left unmatched: 3. CDR3 length equals 16 residues. In the authors' methods: Estimation of nucleated cell counts was performed using reference gene primer amplification. TCRdb's copy holds only in-frame clones and misses some; the assay was immunoSEQ multiplex PCR. V, J and clone size are those of that table, while D and trimming were read from the DNA. This table holds 200,000 to 250,000 clones, around four fifths found once. The sample was peripheral blood. This TCR derives from a man aged 50-60 years with active or convalescent COVID-19. The rearrangement uses TRBV4-1 and TRBJ2-5; 10 bases align to TRBD2. The CDR3 DNA reads TGCGCCAGCAGCCAAGCTAGGACTAGCGGCCAAGAGACCCAGTACTTC. Its translation: CASSQARTSGQETQYF.